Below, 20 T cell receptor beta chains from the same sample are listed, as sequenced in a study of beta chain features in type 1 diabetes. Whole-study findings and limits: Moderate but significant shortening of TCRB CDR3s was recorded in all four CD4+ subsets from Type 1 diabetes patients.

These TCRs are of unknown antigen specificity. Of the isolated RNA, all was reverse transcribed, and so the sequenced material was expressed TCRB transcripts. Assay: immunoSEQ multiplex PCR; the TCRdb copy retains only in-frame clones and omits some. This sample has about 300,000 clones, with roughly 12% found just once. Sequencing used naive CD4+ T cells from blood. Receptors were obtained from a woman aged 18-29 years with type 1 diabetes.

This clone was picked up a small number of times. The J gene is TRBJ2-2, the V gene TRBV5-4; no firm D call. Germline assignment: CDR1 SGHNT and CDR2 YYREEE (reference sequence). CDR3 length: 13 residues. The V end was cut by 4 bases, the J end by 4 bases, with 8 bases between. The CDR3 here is CASSPPVTGELFF. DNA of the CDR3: TGTGCCAGCAGCCCGCCGGTCACCGGGGAGCTGTTTTTT.

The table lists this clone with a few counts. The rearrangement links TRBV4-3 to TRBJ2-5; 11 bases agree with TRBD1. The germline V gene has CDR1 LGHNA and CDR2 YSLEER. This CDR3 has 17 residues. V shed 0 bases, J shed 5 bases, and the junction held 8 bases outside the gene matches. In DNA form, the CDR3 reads TGCGCCAGCAGCCAAGATAGGGGACAGGGGGGGTTGGAGACCCAGTACTTC. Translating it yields CASSQDRGQGGLETQYF.

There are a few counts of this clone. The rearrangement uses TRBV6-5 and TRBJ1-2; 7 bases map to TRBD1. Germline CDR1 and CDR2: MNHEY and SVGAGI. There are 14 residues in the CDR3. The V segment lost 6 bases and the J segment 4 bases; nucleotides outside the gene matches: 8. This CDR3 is CASSLRTGTYGYTF. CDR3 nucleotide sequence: TGTGCCAGCAGCCTTAGGACAGGCACCTATGGCTACACCTTC.

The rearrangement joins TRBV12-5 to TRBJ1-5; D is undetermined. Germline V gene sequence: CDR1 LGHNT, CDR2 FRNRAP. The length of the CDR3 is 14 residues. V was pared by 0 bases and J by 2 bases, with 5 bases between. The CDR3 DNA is TGTGCTAGTGGTTTGGTGAGTGGCAATCAGCCCCAGCATTTT. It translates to CASGLVSGNQPQHF.

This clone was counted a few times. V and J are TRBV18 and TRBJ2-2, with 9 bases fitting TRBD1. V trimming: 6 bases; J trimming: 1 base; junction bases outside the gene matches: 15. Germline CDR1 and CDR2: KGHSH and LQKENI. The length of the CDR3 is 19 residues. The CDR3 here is CASSLDLQPGQGNTGELFF. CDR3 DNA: TGTGCCAGCTCCCTCGACCTACAGCCGGGACAGGGGAACACCGGGGAGCTGTTTTTT.

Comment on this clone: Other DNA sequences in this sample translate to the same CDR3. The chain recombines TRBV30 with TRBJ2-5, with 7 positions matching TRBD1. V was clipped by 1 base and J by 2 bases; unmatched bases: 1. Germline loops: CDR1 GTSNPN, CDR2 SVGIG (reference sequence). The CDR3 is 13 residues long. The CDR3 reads CAWSAQGQETQYF. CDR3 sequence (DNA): TGTGCCTGGAGTGCACAGGGGCAAGAGACCCAGTACTTC.

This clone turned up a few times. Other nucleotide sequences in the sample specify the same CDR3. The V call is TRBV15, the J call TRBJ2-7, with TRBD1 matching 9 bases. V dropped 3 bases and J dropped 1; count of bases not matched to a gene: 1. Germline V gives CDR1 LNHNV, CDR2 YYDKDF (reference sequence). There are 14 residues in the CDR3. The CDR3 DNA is TGTGCCACCAGCAGGGACAGGGGTTCCTACGAGCAGTACTTC. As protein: CATSRDRGSYEQYF.

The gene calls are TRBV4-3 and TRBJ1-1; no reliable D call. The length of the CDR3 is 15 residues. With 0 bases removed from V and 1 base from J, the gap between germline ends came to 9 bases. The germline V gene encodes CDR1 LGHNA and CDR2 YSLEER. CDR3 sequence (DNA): TGCGCCAGCAGCCAAGACCCAGTGCCGAACACTGAAGCTTTCTTT. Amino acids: CASSQDPVPNTEAFF.

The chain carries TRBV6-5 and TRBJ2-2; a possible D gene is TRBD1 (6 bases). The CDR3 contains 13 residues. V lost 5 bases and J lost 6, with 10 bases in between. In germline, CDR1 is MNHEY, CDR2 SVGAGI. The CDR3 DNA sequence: TGTGCCAGCAGTACAACAGGGTCCGGGGAGCTGTTTTTT. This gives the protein CASSTTGSGELFF.

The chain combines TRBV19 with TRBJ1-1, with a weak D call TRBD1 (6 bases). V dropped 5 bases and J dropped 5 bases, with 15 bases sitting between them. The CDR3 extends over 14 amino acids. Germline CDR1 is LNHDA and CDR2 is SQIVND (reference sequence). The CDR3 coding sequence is TGTGCCAGTAGTTGGGGGGGCCGAGGGACTGAAGCTTTCTTT. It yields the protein CASSWGGRGTEAFF.

The CDR3 sequence: CASATTRGEQFF. In nucleotides, the CDR3 is TGTGCCAGCGCGACGACTAGAGGCGAGCAGTTCTTC. The chain couples TRBV7-2 to TRBJ2-1; D may be TRBD2 (6 bases). CDR1 is SGHTA, CDR2 FQGNSA, per germline. With 8 bases removed from V and 10 bases from J, the gap between germline ends came to 15 bases. The CDR3 is 12 residues long. Using reference TRBV7-2 and TRBJ2-1 for the parts outside the CDR3, the full variable domain is GAGVSQSPSNKVTEKGKDVELRCDPISGHTALYWYRQSLGQGLEFLIYFQGNSAPDKSGLPSDRFSAERTGGSVSTLTIQRTQQEDSAVYLCASATTRGEQFFGPGTRLTVL.

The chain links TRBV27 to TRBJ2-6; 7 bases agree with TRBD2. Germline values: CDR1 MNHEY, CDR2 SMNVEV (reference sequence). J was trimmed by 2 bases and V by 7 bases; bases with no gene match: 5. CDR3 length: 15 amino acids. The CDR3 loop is CASTYTSAGANVLTF. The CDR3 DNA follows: TGTGCCAGCACCTATACTAGCGCTGGGGCCAACGTCCTGACTTTC.

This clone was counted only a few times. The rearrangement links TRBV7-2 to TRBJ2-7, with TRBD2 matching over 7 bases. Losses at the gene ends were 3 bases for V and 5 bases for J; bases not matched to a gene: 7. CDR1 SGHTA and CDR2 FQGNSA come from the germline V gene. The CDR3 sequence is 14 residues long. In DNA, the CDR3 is TGTGCCAGCAGCTTCGGCGGGAGTAGGGACGAGCAGTACGTC. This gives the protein CASSFGGSRDEQYV.

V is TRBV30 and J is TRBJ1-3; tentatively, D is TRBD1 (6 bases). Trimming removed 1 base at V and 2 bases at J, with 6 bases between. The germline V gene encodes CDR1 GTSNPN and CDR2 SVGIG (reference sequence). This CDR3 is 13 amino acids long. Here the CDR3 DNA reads TGTGCCTGGAGTGACAGGGCTGGAAACACCATATATTTT. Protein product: CAWSDRAGNTIYF.

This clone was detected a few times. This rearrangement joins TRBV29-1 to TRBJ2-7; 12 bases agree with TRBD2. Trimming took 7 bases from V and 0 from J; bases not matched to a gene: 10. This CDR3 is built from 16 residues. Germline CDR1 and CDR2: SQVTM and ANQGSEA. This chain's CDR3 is CSGRTSGNPYSYEQYV. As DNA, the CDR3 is TGCAGCGGTCGGACTAGCGGGAATCCCTACTCCTACGAGCAGTACGTC.

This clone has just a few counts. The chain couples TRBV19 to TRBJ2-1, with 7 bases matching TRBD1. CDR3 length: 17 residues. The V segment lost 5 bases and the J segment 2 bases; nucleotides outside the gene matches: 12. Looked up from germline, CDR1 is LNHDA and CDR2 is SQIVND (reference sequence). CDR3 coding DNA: TGTGCCAGTAGTGGAGTTTGGCAGGGGGTAACCTACAATGAGCAGTTCTTC. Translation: CASSGVWQGVTYNEQFF. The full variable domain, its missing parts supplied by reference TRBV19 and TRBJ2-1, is DGGITQSPKYLFRKEGQNVTLSCEQNLNHDAMYWYRQDPGQGLRLIYYSQIVNDFQKGDIAEGYSVSREKKESFPLTVTSAQKNPTAFYLCASSGVWQGVTYNEQFFGPGTRLTVL.

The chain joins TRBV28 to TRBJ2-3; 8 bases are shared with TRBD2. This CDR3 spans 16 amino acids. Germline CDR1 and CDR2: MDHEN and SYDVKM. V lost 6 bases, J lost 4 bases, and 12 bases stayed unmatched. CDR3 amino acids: CASSPAGSGGADTQYF. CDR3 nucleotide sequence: TGTGCCAGCAGCCCCGCTGGGTCGGGGGGGGCAGATACGCAGTATTTT. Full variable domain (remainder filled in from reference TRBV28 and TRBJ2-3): DVKVTQSSRYLVKRTGEKVFLECVQDMDHENMFWYRQDPGLGLRLIYFSYDVKMKEKGDIPEGYSVSREKKERFSLILESASTNQTSMYLCASSPAGSGGADTQYFGPGTRLTVL.

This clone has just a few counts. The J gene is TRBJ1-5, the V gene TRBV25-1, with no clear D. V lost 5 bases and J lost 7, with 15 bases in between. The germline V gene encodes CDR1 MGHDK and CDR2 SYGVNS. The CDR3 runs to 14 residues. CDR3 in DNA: TGTGCCAGCAGTACCCCGGGGTCGGGGCAGCCCCAGCATTTT. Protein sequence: CASSTPGSGQPQHF.

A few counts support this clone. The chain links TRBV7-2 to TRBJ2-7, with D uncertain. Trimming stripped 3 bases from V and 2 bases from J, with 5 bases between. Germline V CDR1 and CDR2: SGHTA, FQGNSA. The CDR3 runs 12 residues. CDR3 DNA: TGTGCCAGCAGCTTCTCTACCTACGAGCAGTACTTC. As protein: CASSFSTYEQYF.

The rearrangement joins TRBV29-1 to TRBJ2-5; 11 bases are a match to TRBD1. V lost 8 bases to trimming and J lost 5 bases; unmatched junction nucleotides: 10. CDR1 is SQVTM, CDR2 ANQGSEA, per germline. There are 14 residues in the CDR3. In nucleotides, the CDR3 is TGCAGCTCCCGGGACAGGGGGATCTCGGAGACCCAGTACTTC. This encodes CSSRDRGISETQYF.